What follows are 30 T cell receptor beta chains derived from one specimen sequenced in a study of human T cells and chemical hapten exposure. The time point: patch test 1, 2 weeks after DPC sensitization. Documented treatment: therapeutic diphenylcyclopropenone sensitization with weekly scalp DPC. One entry per CDR3 protein, called by TCRdb with MiXCR from the RACE reads. There are 380,000 or so distinct CDR3 sequences in the sample; 4.8% occur only once, and 2% to 2.5% lies in the top ten. This specimen consisted of whole blood, obtained in connection with sensitization to the hapten diphenylcyclopropenone (DPC). Receptor source: a woman in her forties or fifties with alopecia areata. Some clones in this sample may be carry-over from other donors' samples.

This clonotype appeared many times. Here the CDR3 DNA reads TGTGCCAGCAGTTTTGGGGACGGGAATCAGCCCCAGCATTTT. As protein: CASSFGDGNQPQHF. The V call is TRBV12-3 or TRBV12-4, the J call TRBJ1-5, with D possibly being TRBD1 (5 bases). V shed 3 bases and J shed 4 bases, with 10 bases lying between them. The CDR3 consists of 14 residues.

This clonotype was seen many times. The J gene is TRBJ1-5, the V gene TRBV12-3 or TRBV12-4; 7 nucleotides line up with TRBD1. V dropped 5 bases and J dropped 13; count of bases not matched to a gene: 8. The CDR3 sequence is 12 residues long. The chain's CDR3 is CASSPTGLEQHF. The CDR3 DNA reads TGTGCCAGCAGTCCGACAGGGCTGGAGCAGCATTTT.

Many counts were recorded for this clonotype. The V call is TRBV28, the J call TRBJ2-1; TRBD2 aligns across 10 bases. The germline V gene has CDR1 MDHEN and CDR2 SYDVKM. After removal of 5 bases from V and 7 bases from J, the junction contained 17 bases not matched to a gene. This CDR3 has 18 residues. For the CDR3, the DNA is TGTGCCAGCAGTCCAAGTTCGAGCGGGAGGGTCCGTGGGAATGAGCAGTTCTTC. Residues: CASSPSSSGRVRGNEQFF.

This clonotype was counted ten times or more. The rearrangement joins TRBV5-8 to TRBJ2-6; the D gene is possibly TRBD1 (5 bases). The CDR3 has 18 residues. Germline V gene data show CDR1 as SGHTS and CDR2 as YDEGEE. V was cut by 7 bases and J by 0 bases, with 20 bases left in between. In nucleotides, the CDR3 is TGTGCCAGCCGCGCGCCGTTACAGGTCCCCTCTGGGGCCAACGTCCTGACTTTC. Protein product: CASRAPLQVPSGANVLTF.

This clonotype was recorded many times. The chain uses TRBV7-9 and TRBJ2-2; TRBD1 matches 9 bases. The CDR3 is 15 residues long. In germline, CDR1 is SEHNR, CDR2 FQNEAQ (reference sequence). J lost 4 bases, V lost 5 bases, and 5 bases had no gene match. CDR3 DNA sequence: TGTGCCAGCAGCACACAGGGGGCGCTCACCGGGGAGCTGTTTTTT. Protein sequence: CASSTQGALTGELFF.

This clonotype occurred a few times. The V and J genes are TRBV7-6 and TRBJ2-7; TRBD1 matches 7 bases. V lost 0 bases, J lost 4 bases, and 15 bases stayed unmatched. The CDR3 sequence is 18 residues long. CDR1 and CDR2 (germline): SGHVS, FNYEAQ. The CDR3 coding sequence is TGTGCCAGCAGCTTAGCAGAAGTAGAAGGGGGCGAGGGATACGAGCAGTACTTC. Translation gives CASSLAEVEGGEGYEQYF.

The V gene is TRBV11-2, the J gene TRBJ2-2; D is possibly TRBD1 (7 bases). Trimming cost V 5 bases and J 3 bases, with 13 bases left between them. This CDR3 comprises 15 residues. The germline V gene has CDR1 SGHAT and CDR2 FQNNGV. CDR3 coding DNA: TGTGCCAGCAGCCCGCGGGACAGTTACACCGGGGAGCTGTTTTTT. As protein: CASSPRDSYTGELFF.

This clonotype was picked up a small number of times. The chain has TRBV12-3 or TRBV12-4 and TRBJ2-1; possibly TRBD2 for D (5 bases). CDR3 length: 13 amino acids. Trimming cost V 6 bases and J 8 bases, with 14 bases left between them. In nucleotides, the CDR3 is TGTGCCAGCAGCCCTGGAGGTAAGCATGAGCAGTTCTTC. It translates to CASSPGGKHEQFF.

The chain is built from TRBV29-1 and TRBJ2-5; D possibly corresponds to TRBD1 (5 bases). Germline-derived CDR1 and CDR2 are SQVTM and ANQGSEA. The CDR3 has 14 residues. V was shortened by 7 bases and J by 1 base, with 16 bases between the two germline ends. This chain's CDR3 is CSGGGPVFQETQYF. CDR3 DNA sequence: TGCAGCGGGGGCGGCCCAGTTTTCCAAGAGACCCAGTACTTC.

This CDR3 is CASSQQGSPNNEQFF. Written as DNA, the CDR3 is TGTGCCAGCTCACAACAGGGGTCTCCGAACAATGAGCAGTTCTTC. The chain recombines TRBV18 with TRBJ2-1; 7 positions agree with TRBD1. The germline gives CDR1 KGHSH, CDR2 LQKENI. The CDR3 sequence is 15 residues long. Trimming cost V 4 bases and J 5 bases; bases outside gene matches: 8. The variable domain in full, with the rest retrieved from reference TRBV18 and TRBJ2-1, is NAGVMQNPRHLVRRRGQEARLRCSPMKGHSHVYWYRQLPEEGLKFMVYLQKENIIDESGMPKERFSAEFPKEGPSILRIQQVVRGDSAAYFCASSQQGSPNNEQFFGPGTRLTVL.

This clonotype was detected many times. The chain uses TRBV6-5 and TRBJ2-1; TRBD2 matches 12 bases. The CDR3 contains 16 residues. Germline V gene lookup returns CDR1 MNHEY and CDR2 SVGAGI. V trimming: 9 bases; J trimming: 0 bases; junction bases outside the gene matches: 6. The CDR3 sequence is CASTWTSGISYNEQFF. The DNA of the CDR3 is TGTGCCAGTACGTGGACTAGCGGGATCTCCTACAATGAGCAGTTCTTC.

V usage is TRBV5-6 and J usage is TRBJ1-5; the D is unclear. CDR1 and CDR2 (germline): SGHDT, YYEEEE. CDR3 size: 14 residues. With 0 bases removed from V and 4 bases from J, the gap between germline ends came to 8 bases. The DNA for the CDR3 is TGTGCCAGCAGCTTGGGAATTGGGAATCAGCCCCAGCATTTT. As protein: CASSLGIGNQPQHF.

This clonotype was found many times. J is TRBJ2-1 and V is TRBV28, with TRBD2 identical over 7 bases. The V segment lost 7 bases and the J segment 10 bases; nucleotides outside the gene matches: 7. CDR3 length equals 12 residues. The germline gives CDR1 MDHEN, CDR2 SYDVKM. The CDR3 here is CASNEAGDEQFF. The DNA of the CDR3 is TGTGCCAGCAATGAGGCGGGGGACGAGCAGTTCTTC.

A word on this clonotype: A read error is possible here, since a much larger clone lies one base away. The V gene is TRBV7-9, the J gene TRBJ1-2, with 11 bases fitting TRBD1. Germline V CDR1 and CDR2: SEHNR, FQNEAQ (reference sequence). The CDR3 consists of 15 residues. Trimming cost V 4 bases and J 9 bases; bases outside gene matches: 10. CDR3 sequence reads: CASSSPGTGGRSYTF. The CDR3 DNA sequence: TGTGCCAGCAGCTCCCCCGGGACAGGGGGTCGGAGCTACACCTTC. Looking up the rest from reference TRBV7-9 and TRBJ1-2 gives the full variable domain: DTGVSQNPRHKITKRGQNVTFRCDPISEHNRLYWYRQTLGQGPEFLTYFQNEAQLEKSRLLSDRFSAERPKGSFSTLEIQRTEQGDSAMYLCASSSPGTGGRSYTFGSGTRLTVV.

This clonotype appeared many times. This sequence joins TRBV5-1 and TRBJ1-1; 7 bases align to TRBD1. V trimming: 3 bases; J trimming: 9 bases; junction bases outside the gene matches: 5. The CDR3 extends over 12 amino acids. Germline CDR1 is SGHRS and CDR2 is YFSETQ. The CDR3 region is CASSYDRVKAFF. DNA of the CDR3: TGCGCCAGCAGCTACGACAGGGTAAAAGCTTTCTTT.

This clonotype was seen only a few times. The V call is TRBV3-1, the J call TRBJ2-7; TRBD1 aligns across 7 bases. The CDR3 totals 14 residues. Trimming at V came to 2 bases and at J to 5 bases, leaving 6 bases not matched to a gene. Per germline, CDR1 LGHDT and CDR2 YNNKEL (reference sequence). The CDR3 bases are TGTGCCAGCAGCCAACAACACAGGGGCAACGAGCAGTACTTC. It encodes CASSQQHRGNEQYF.

V is TRBV30 and J is TRBJ2-1; 9 nucleotides line up with TRBD2. Germline CDR1 reads GTSNPN; CDR2 reads SVGIG (reference sequence). After removal of 5 bases from V and 10 bases from J, the junction contained 6 bases not matched to a gene. The CDR3 is 12 amino acids. The CDR3 nucleotides are TGTGCCTGGGGCCCCGGACTAGCGGAGCAGTTCTTC. Protein: CAWGPGLAEQFF.

This clonotype has at least ten counts. This chain joins TRBV29-1 and TRBJ1-1; TRBD1 is a possible D gene (5 bases). The CDR3 totals 12 residues. In germline, CDR1 is SQVTM, CDR2 ANQGSEA. V dropped 4 bases and J dropped 3 bases, with 9 bases sitting between them. The CDR3 DNA reads as TGCAGCGTTGTTGGGGCTGACACTGAAGCTTTCTTT. Translated: CSVVGADTEAFF.

This chain connects TRBV4-1 to TRBJ1-6, with D hard to call. CDR3 length: 12 residues. Germline CDR1 and CDR2: MGHRA and YSYEKL. V lost 3 bases, J lost 8 bases, and 5 bases lay in between. CDR3 bases: TGCGCCAGCAGCCACACAGATTCACCCCTCCACTTT. Amino acid sequence: CASSHTDSPLHF.

This clonotype has just a few counts. This chain connects TRBV5-1 to TRBJ2-1; 9 bases fit TRBD2. The CDR3 has 15 residues. Germline V gene data show CDR1 as SGHRS and CDR2 as YFSETQ. With V trimmed by 0 bases and J by 7 bases, 5 bases remained unmatched. DNA for the CDR3: TGCGCCAGCAGCTTGGGTCCTAGCGGGACGAATGAGCAGTTCTTC. Translation: CASSLGPSGTNEQFF.

This clonotype was detected many times. In nucleotides, the CDR3 is TGTGCCATCAGTGAGTCAGTTAGCGGGGGTATTCTAGCCAAAAACATTCAGTACTTC. Translated, it gives CAISESVSGGILAKNIQYF. This chain uses TRBV10-3 with TRBJ2-4; 9 bases align to TRBD2. In germline, CDR1 is ENHRY, CDR2 SYGVKD. V dropped 0 bases and J dropped 0; count of bases not matched to a gene: 9. There are 19 residues in the CDR3.

The V gene is TRBV7-2, the J gene TRBJ2-3; no clear D gene. The CDR3 covers 14 residues. Germline values: CDR1 SGHTA, CDR2 FQGNSA. V shed 2 bases and J shed 4 bases, with 10 bases lying between them. CDR3 sequence: CASSLRLKSDTQYF. In nucleotides, the CDR3 is TGTGCCAGCAGCTTAAGACTGAAGTCAGATACGCAGTATTTT.

This clonotype has ten or more counts. This sequence joins TRBV29-1 and TRBJ1-1; D is uncertain. This CDR3 region has 12 residues. With 6 bases removed from V and 8 bases from J, the gap between germline ends came to 16 bases. Germline-derived CDR1 and CDR2 are SQVTM and ANQGSEA. The CDR3 region has the DNA TGCAGCGTGGCGACTCGTTCGCCAGAAGCTTTCTTT. Its translation is CSVATRSPEAFF. Drawing the rest from reference TRBV29-1 and TRBJ1-1, the complete variable domain is SAVISQKPSRDICQRGTSLTIQCQVDSQVTMMFWYRQQPGQSLTLIATANQGSEATYESGFVIDKFPISRPNLTFSTLTVSNMSPEDSSIYLCSVATRSPEAFFGQGTRLTVV.

This clonotype has ten or more counts. The V gene is TRBV20-1, the J gene TRBJ1-3; D is uncertain. The germline V gene has CDR1 DFQATT and CDR2 SNEGSKA (reference sequence). The length of the CDR3 is 15 residues. The V end was cut by 5 bases, the J end by 0 bases, with 14 bases between. In nucleotides, the CDR3 is TGCAGTGCTCCGCCGGCGGACCTCTCTGGAAACACCATATATTTT. This gives the protein CSAPPADLSGNTIYF.

In its sample, this clonotype was seen a few times. The gene calls are TRBV20-1 and TRBJ2-3; 9 positions match TRBD2. Germline V CDR1 and CDR2: DFQATT, SNEGSKA (reference sequence). This CDR3 contains 13 residues. CDR3 coding DNA: TGCAGGTGGGCGGGGGGGCCTGAAGATACGCAGTATTTT. Its protein is CRWAGGPEDTQYF.

The sample holds many counts of this clonotype. The genes are TRBV19 and TRBJ1-5, with 7 bases matching TRBD1. V lost 4 bases and J lost 6; bases outside the gene matches: 6. Germline CDR1 is LNHDA and CDR2 is SQIVND (reference sequence). CDR3 size: 14 residues. The CDR3 sequence is CASSRGQRGQPQHF. CDR3 DNA sequence: TGTGCCAGTAGTAGGGGACAGAGGGGTCAGCCCCAGCATTTT.

This clonotype was found many times. V and J are TRBV12-3 or TRBV12-4 and TRBJ2-1; D uncertain. There are 15 residues in the CDR3. Between the trimmed V and J ends, which lost 5 bases and 0 bases, there was a span of 11 bases. The CDR3 region has the DNA TGTGCCAGCAGTCCCGACCCTAGCTCCTACAATGAGCAGTTCTTC. Translation: CASSPDPSSYNEQFF.

With regard to this clonotype: This sequence may be a read error, since a much larger clone differs from it by one base. This chain links TRBV2 with TRBJ2-1; D gene ambiguous. The CDR3 has 13 residues. V was pared by 8 bases and J by 8 bases, with 16 bases between. Germline CDR1 SNHLY, CDR2 FYNNEI. This CDR3 is CASSRWRGYEQFF. The CDR3 region has the DNA TGTGCCAGCTCCCGCTGGAGAGGATATGAGCAGTTCTTC.

The chain links TRBV3-1 to TRBJ1-2, with a tentative D call TRBD1 (5 bases). V shed 7 bases and J shed 4 bases, with 13 bases lying between them. CDR3 size: 13 residues. Germline CDR1 and CDR2: LGHDT and YNNKEL (reference sequence). The CDR3 sequence is CASTAGDGYGYTF. The CDR3 coding sequence is TGTGCCAGCACGGCGGGGGACGGCTATGGCTACACCTTC.

This clonotype was seen ten or more times. The CDR3 region is CASSAPLGWHNEQFF. CDR3 DNA sequence: TGTGCCAGCAGCGCCCCGTTGGGTTGGCACAATGAGCAGTTCTTC. The V gene is TRBV12-3 or TRBV12-4, the J gene TRBJ2-1; no clear D gene. The CDR3 runs to 15 residues. V was pared by 6 bases and J by 5 bases, with 17 bases between.